This T cell receptor beta chain appears in the sequencing data of a study of OX40 agonist ivuxolimab in advanced cancers. Study-wide results and caveats: Near-lowest levels of clonal expansion characterized partial responders at 0.1-3.0 mg/kg.

V lost 1 base and J 9 bases, leaving 16 bases between the germline ends. The CDR3 length is 15 residues. Germline lookup yields CDR1 SGHVS and CDR2 FQNEAQ. To note about this clone: Its antigen remains unidentified.

Sequenced by immunoSEQ multiplex PCR; TCRdb stores in-frame clones only, minus some. Of roughly 57,000 clones in the sample, about 85% are singletons; the top ten hold 16%. The material sequenced was CD4+ or CD8+ T cells sorted from blood, taken in a trial of the OX40 agonist ivuxolimab. V usage is TRBV7-8 and J usage is TRBJ2-1; weak D call: TRBD1 (5 bases). The TCR comes from an adult with an advanced solid tumor such as melanoma, head and neck, liver or kidney cancer. The CDR3 nucleotides read TGTGCCAGCAGCTTAGGGTGGGGCCCCCAGGGTGAGCAGTTCTTC. It is translated as CASSLGWGPQGEQFF.